The entry below describes one T cell receptor beta chain. Its antigen is unidentified. CDR3 length equals 18 residues. Trimming left V 7 bases short and J 4 bases short, with 27 bases between. Germline-derived CDR1 and CDR2 are MDHEN and SYDVKM. The assay was immunoSEQ multiplex PCR, and TCRdb's table has in-frame clones only and misses some. The sample has approximately 23,000 clones; around four fifths are singletons. These data belong to a study of stem cell transplantation in POMP-related autoinflammatory disease. Study-level background: Before transplant, CD4+ T cells skewed naive and CD8+ proportions were low. Regarding the study as a whole: In PRAID patients, the number of distinct TRB V-J gene pairings was restricted. Across all analyzed T-cell subsets, patients with PRAID tended toward reduced diversity and increased clonality.

This receptor was identified in a human donor with POMP-related autoinflammation and immune dysregulation (PRAID). V is TRBV28 and J is TRBJ2-3; TRBD2 is a possible D gene (5 bases). This specimen was CD4+ T cells from PBMCs, taken before stem cell transplantation. CDR3: CASKITGIRRLEPDTQYF. In DNA form, the CDR3 reads TGTGCCAGCAAAATTACCGGGATCCGCCGTTTAGAGCCAGATACGCAGTATTTT.